This T cell receptor beta chain was found in a study of shared clonotypes between healthy human individuals. Looking at the study overall: The plates for each donor numbered three CD4 naive, three CD4 memory, two CD8 naive and one CD8 memory. Study-level points and caveats: Depth of sequencing was expected to influence donor clonotype sharing. Researchers found naive subsets generally carried larger estimated richness than memory subsets.

With regard to this clone: What it binds is not known. A much larger clone differs from this one at a single base, so this may be a read error. The sample contains more than one DNA sequence encoding this CDR3.

The CDR3 runs 14 residues. CDR1 MNHEY and CDR2 SMNVEV come from the germline V gene (reference sequence). CD4+ cells yielded CD45RA+ naive and CD45RA-negative memory subsets. The data were produced by immunoSEQ multiplex PCR, yet TCRdb's version contains in-frame clones alone and is incomplete. The table lists just over 2,000,000 clones, around 95% of them singletons. The gene calls are TRBV27 and TRBJ1-5; D is possibly TRBD1 (6 bases). The source material was naive CD4+ T cells sorted from blood. Described subset: CD45RA+ positively selected. This TCR derives from a man aged 18 to 29 in good health. The CDR3 sequence: CASSLRDKHQPQHF. Here the CDR3 DNA reads TGCGCCAGCAGTCTCCGGGACAAACATCAGCCCCAGCATTTT.